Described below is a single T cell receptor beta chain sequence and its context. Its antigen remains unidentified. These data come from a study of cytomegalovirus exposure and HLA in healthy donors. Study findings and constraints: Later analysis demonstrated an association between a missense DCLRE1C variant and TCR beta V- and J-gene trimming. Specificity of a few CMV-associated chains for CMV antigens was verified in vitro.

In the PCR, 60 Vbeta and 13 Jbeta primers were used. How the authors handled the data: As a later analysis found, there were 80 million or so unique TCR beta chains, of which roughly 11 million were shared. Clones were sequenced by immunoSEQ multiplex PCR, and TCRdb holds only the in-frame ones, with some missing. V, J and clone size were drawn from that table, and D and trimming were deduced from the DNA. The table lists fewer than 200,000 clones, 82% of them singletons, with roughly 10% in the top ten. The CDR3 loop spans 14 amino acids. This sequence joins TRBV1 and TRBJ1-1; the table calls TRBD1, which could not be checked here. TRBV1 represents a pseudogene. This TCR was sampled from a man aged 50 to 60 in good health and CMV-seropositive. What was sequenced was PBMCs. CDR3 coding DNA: TGCACCAGCAGCCTTTCCGACAGGAACACTGAAGCTTTCTTT. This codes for CTSSLSDRNTEAFF.